The 21 T cell receptor beta chains below were found in one sample sequenced in a study of blood T cells in healthy people across ages. Next came a second PCR, run for roughly 6 to 11 cycles, which used a sample-barcoded 5' primer along with a J-beta primer mix. One entry per CDR3 protein, called by TCRdb with MiXCR from the 5' RACE reads. The sample consists of 800,000 to 1,000,000 distinct CDR3 sequences, roughly 52% of them appearing once. Sequenced sample: blood. The receptors were sampled from a man aged 25 to 40 in good health.

The V gene is TRBV12-3 or TRBV12-4, the J gene TRBJ2-1; 9 bases are shared with TRBD1. V trimming: 7 bases; J trimming: 8 bases; junction bases outside the gene matches: 6. CDR3 length: 13 residues. CDR3 residues: CASNRGQGDEQFF. CDR3 nucleotide sequence: TGTGCCAGCAACAGGGGGCAGGGCGATGAGCAGTTCTTC.

Turning to this clonotype: It is likely a read error, because the conserved phenylalanine at the end of the CDR3 is missing. The genes are TRBV13 and TRBJ2-3; 8 bases match TRBD2. V lost 2 bases to trimming and J lost 4 bases; unmatched junction nucleotides: 8. From germline, CDR1 is PRHDT and CDR2 FYEKMQ (reference sequence). The CDR3 is made up of 16 amino acids. CDR3 sequence (DNA): TGTGCCAGCAGCTTAAACGGGGGGGCGAGCCCAGATACGCAGTATTTG. Protein sequence: CASSLNGGASPDTQYL.

This clonotype turned up a few times. This rearrangement joins TRBV4-1 to TRBJ2-5; 7 nucleotides match TRBD1. Germline CDR1 is MGHRA and CDR2 is YSYEKL. J was trimmed by 5 bases and V by 0 bases; bases with no gene match: 6. CDR3 size: 15 residues. CDR3 residues: CASSQEEAGGETQYF. CDR3 nucleotide sequence: TGCGCCAGCAGCCAAGAAGAGGCAGGGGGTGAGACCCAGTACTTC.

The V and J genes are TRBV29-1 and TRBJ2-1, with 10 bases lining up with TRBD2. The CDR3 runs to 13 residues. Germline CDR1 is SQVTM and CDR2 is ANQGSEA. Losses at the gene ends were 7 bases for V and 7 bases for J; bases not matched to a gene: 7. CDR3 nucleotides: TGCAGCGCCCCACTAGCGGGGTTGAATGAGCAGTTCTTC. Translated: CSAPLAGLNEQFF.

At least ten counts were recorded for this clonotype. This sequence joins TRBV25-1 and TRBJ2-7; D remains ambiguous. This CDR3 is 11 amino acids long. In germline, CDR1 is MGHDK, CDR2 SYGVNS. V shed 8 bases and J shed 6 bases, with 11 bases lying between them. In nucleotides, the CDR3 is TGTGCCAGCTCCCCGAAAGGCGAGCAGTACTTC. It encodes CASSPKGEQYF.

This clonotype was seen just once. This chain links TRBV7-8 with TRBJ2-7; the D gene is possibly TRBD1 (6 bases). This CDR3 is built from 18 residues. CDR1 is SGHVS, CDR2 FQNEAQ, per germline. Trimming shortened V by 1 base and J by 1 base, and 20 bases separated the two germline ends. CDR3 sequence reads: CASSLERRSETGSYEQYF. Here the CDR3 DNA reads TGTGCCAGCAGCTTAGAACGGCGGAGTGAGACAGGATCCTACGAGCAGTACTTC.

This clonotype was observed a single time. This rearrangement joins TRBV6-2 or TRBV6-3 to TRBJ1-2; D perhaps matches TRBD1 (5 bases). Between the trimmed V and J ends, which lost 4 bases and 0 bases, there was a span of 12 bases. The CDR3 is 15 residues long. Germline loops: CDR1 MNHEY, CDR2 SVGEGT. The CDR3 is CASSFRQTTNYGYTF. Written as DNA, the CDR3 is TGTGCCAGCAGTTTTCGACAGACAACTAACTATGGCTACACCTTC.

This clonotype came up a few times. The V and J genes are TRBV7-2 and TRBJ2-7; 8 nucleotides match TRBD1. The germline gives CDR1 SGHTA, CDR2 FQGNSA. V shed 6 bases, J shed 9 bases, and the junction held 13 bases outside the gene matches. This CDR3 is 14 amino acids long. As DNA, the CDR3 is TGTGCCAGCAGGTTACTACGGGACAGGACCGTGCAGTACTTC. Residues: CASRLLRDRTVQYF.

The V and J genes are TRBV7-2 and TRBJ2-5; D is possibly TRBD2 (7 bases). The germline CDR1 and CDR2 sequences are SGHTA and FQGNSA. V shed 5 bases and J shed 4 bases, with 23 bases lying between them. The CDR3 consists of 17 residues. The CDR3 region is CASSEQYAPGGVETQYF. The CDR3 region has the DNA TGTGCCAGCAGCGAACAATATGCCCCGGGGGGCGTAGAGACCCAGTACTTC.

This chain uses TRBV6-1 with TRBJ1-2; tentative D call: TRBD1 (5 bases). Germline V lookup: CDR1 MNHNS, CDR2 SASEGT. Trimming removed 11 bases at V and 8 bases at J, with 18 bases between. This CDR3 spans 12 amino acids. The CDR3 spells CAARGPSLGYTF. CDR3 coding DNA: TGTGCCGCCCGGGGACCGTCATTGGGCTACACCTTC.

The chain couples TRBV2 to TRBJ1-1; the match to TRBD1 covers 8 bases. The junction had 7 bases not matched to a gene; V was cut back by 10 bases and J by 6 bases. Germline CDR1 and CDR2: SNHLY and FYNNEI. The CDR3 runs 12 residues. The CDR3: CAKRQGIAEAFF. The CDR3 nucleotides read TGTGCCAAAAGACAGGGGATAGCTGAAGCTTTCTTT.

The chain uses TRBV29-1 and TRBJ2-7; D is unresolved. V was cut by 8 bases and J by 2 bases, with 16 bases left in between. The CDR3 extends over 13 amino acids. Germline V gene data show CDR1 as SQVTM and CDR2 as ANQGSEA. The CDR3: CSIGTDGTYEQYF. The CDR3 region has the DNA TGCAGCATCGGAACCGATGGCACCTACGAGCAGTACTTC.

The chain employs TRBV12-3 or TRBV12-4 and TRBJ1-5; 7 positions match TRBD1. The CDR3 extends over 17 amino acids. The J segment lost 7 bases and the V segment lost 2 bases, leaving 14 bases of the junction unmatched. CDR3 sequence reads: CASSLRAGGKVRQPQHF. As DNA, the CDR3 is TGTGCCAGCAGTTTAAGGGCAGGGGGAAAGGTTAGGCAGCCCCAGCATTTT.

The rearrangement links TRBV29-1 to TRBJ1-5; a possible D gene is TRBD1 (5 bases). CDR1 is SQVTM and CDR2 is ANQGSEA in the germline V gene. V dropped 6 bases and J dropped 3 bases, with 12 bases sitting between them. CDR3 length equals 13 residues. CDR3 bases: TGCAGCGTGGGTACCGGGACCAATCAGCCCCAGCATTTT. Residues: CSVGTGTNQPQHF.

This clonotype was found a few times. V usage is TRBV28 and J usage is TRBJ2-3; TRBD2 might be the D (7 bases). Germline V lookup: CDR1 MDHEN, CDR2 SYDVKM. This CDR3 is built from 17 residues. Trimming stripped 5 bases from V and 7 bases from J, with 25 bases between. CDR3 in amino acids: CASSTLGGGGLIYTQYF. Here the CDR3 DNA reads TGTGCCAGCAGTACCCTCGGTGGGGGGGGCCTAATATATACGCAGTATTTT.

The chain recombines TRBV6-4 with TRBJ2-1, with D perhaps TRBD1 or TRBD2 (6 bases each). CDR3 length equals 15 residues. The germline V gene encodes CDR1 MRHNA and CDR2 SNTAGT. Trimming shortened V by 4 bases and J by 2 bases, and 12 bases separated the two germline ends. CDR3 amino acids: CASSADRRAYNEQFF. The CDR3 region has the DNA TGTGCCAGCAGTGCCGACAGGAGGGCCTACAATGAGCAGTTCTTC.

This clonotype was detected only a few times. One end of the junction varies from germline; a read error may be responsible. This sequence joins TRBV7-2 and TRBJ2-1, with 11 positions matching TRBD2. Germline assignment: CDR1 SGHTA and CDR2 FQGNSA. The CDR3 covers 16 residues. The CDR3 here is CASSLLASGGYNDQFF. In DNA form, the CDR3 reads TGTGCCAGCAGCTTACTGGCTAGCGGGGGGTACAATGACCAGTTCTTC.

This sequence joins TRBV5-6 and TRBJ2-3; weak D call: TRBD1 (6 bases). This CDR3 is 18 amino acids long. Germline V gives CDR1 SGHDT, CDR2 YYEEEE. Trimming left V 0 bases short and J 0 bases short, with 17 bases between. The CDR3 reads CASSLAPPGAGSTDTQYF. The CDR3 DNA is TGTGCCAGCAGCTTGGCACCCCCAGGGGCCGGAAGCACAGATACGCAGTATTTT.

This chain uses TRBV12-3 or TRBV12-4 with TRBJ2-7; a possible D gene is TRBD2 (5 bases). The CDR3 consists of 12 residues. Trimming removed 7 bases at V and 9 bases at J, with 16 bases between. The CDR3 spells CASNTPGSGQYF. As DNA, the CDR3 is TGTGCCAGCAACACCCCGGGGTCGGGGCAGTACTTC.

As to this clonotype: A read error may produce the germline difference seen at one junction end. V is TRBV3-1 and J is TRBJ2-3; D unresolved. Looked up from germline, CDR1 is LGHDT and CDR2 is YNNKEL (reference sequence). This CDR3 has 15 amino acids. The CDR3: CASGQEHGKTDTQYF. CDR3 nucleotide sequence: TGTGCCAGCGGCCAAGAACACGGAAAGACAGATACGCAGTATTTT.

The chain combines TRBV4-3 with TRBJ2-3; 8 bases map to TRBD2. The CDR3 consists of 18 residues. The J segment lost 4 bases and the V segment lost 1 base, leaving 13 bases of the junction unmatched. CDR1 is LGHNA and CDR2 is YSLEER in the germline V gene. This CDR3 is CASSQVNDVTSVADTQYF. The CDR3, as DNA: TGCGCCAGCAGCCAAGTTAACGACGTGACTAGCGTCGCAGATACGCAGTATTTT.